The 18 T cell receptor beta chains reported below all come from one sample, sequenced in a study of cytomegalovirus exposure and HLA in healthy donors. Primers: 60 Vbeta forward and 13 Jbeta reverse. Sequenced by immunoSEQ multiplex PCR; TCRdb stores in-frame clones only, minus some. This sample has about 57,000 clones, with approximately 80% found just once. Sequenced sample: PBMCs. The receptors originated from a male donor in good health and CMV-seronegative.

Details on this clone: The sample carries other DNA sequences with the same CDR3. The CDR3 DNA follows: TGTGCCAGCAGCTTAGAAGGCAGGGGTAATTCACCCCTCCACTTT. It yields the protein CASSLEGRGNSPLHF. The chain couples TRBV11-2 to TRBJ1-6; TRBD1 might be the D (6 bases). The V end lost 0 bases, the J end lost 6 bases, and 9 bases lay between the germline ends. From germline, CDR1 is SGHAT and CDR2 FQNNGV. CDR3 length equals 15 residues. The entire variable domain, with the rest obtained from reference TRBV11-2 and TRBJ1-6, is as follows: EAGVAQSPRYKIIEKRQSVAFWCNPISGHATLYWYQQILGQGPKLLIQFQNNGVVDDSQLPKDRFSAERLKGVDSTLKIQPAKLEDSAVYLCASSLEGRGNSPLHFGNGTRLTVT.

J is TRBJ1-5 and V is TRBV29-1; TRBD1 aligns across 12 bases. The CDR3 contains 15 residues. From germline, CDR1 is SQVTM and CDR2 ANQGSEA. Trimming cost V 6 bases and J 2 bases; bases outside gene matches: 5. The CDR3 coding sequence is TGCAGCGTCGGGACAGGGGGCGCGGGCAATCAGCCCCAGCATTTT. Its translation: CSVGTGGAGNQPQHF.

The V and J genes are TRBV10-3 and TRBJ1-4; TRBD1 matches at 9 bases. Trimming cost V 6 bases and J 6 bases; bases outside gene matches: 2. The CDR3 runs 13 residues. The germline V gene has CDR1 ENHRY and CDR2 SYGVKD. CDR3 DNA sequence: TGTGCCATCAGCCGGGACAGGGATGAAAAACTGTTTTTT. Protein sequence: CAISRDRDEKLFF.

The rearrangement links TRBV7-2 to TRBJ2-7; D is perhaps TRBD2 (6 bases). Germline V gene data show CDR1 as SGHTA and CDR2 as FQGNSA. CDR3 length equals 14 residues. Trimming took 5 bases from V and 3 from J, leaving 14 bases between them. CDR3 protein: CASSLERGGYEQYF. The CDR3 DNA reads TGTGCCAGCAGCCTGGAGAGGGGAGGCTACGAGCAGTACTTC.

This rearrangement joins TRBV19 to TRBJ2-3; possibly TRBD1 for D (6 bases). The CDR3 consists of 14 residues. In germline, CDR1 is LNHDA, CDR2 SQIVND (reference sequence). V lost 3 bases and J 4 bases, leaving 11 bases between the germline ends. The CDR3 coding sequence is TGTGCCAGTAGTATCGGTTCAGGGGCAGATACGCAGTATTTT. Its translation: CASSIGSGADTQYF.

The rearrangement uses TRBV7-9 and TRBJ2-5; no clear D gene. The CDR3 contains 13 residues. The V end lost 0 bases, the J end lost 2 bases, and 4 bases lay between the germline ends. Per germline, CDR1 SEHNR and CDR2 FQNEAQ (reference sequence). The CDR3 region is CASSLALQETQYF. In DNA form, the CDR3 reads TGTGCCAGCAGCTTAGCTTTACAAGAGACCCAGTACTTC.

This chain links TRBV5-1 with TRBJ1-1; 7 bases fit TRBD1. Germline assignment: CDR1 SGHRS and CDR2 YFSETQ. J was trimmed by 0 bases and V by 5 bases; bases with no gene match: 7. The CDR3 spans 15 residues. CDR3 DNA sequence: TGCGCCAGCAGACGGACAGGAGGTATGAACACTGAAGCTTTCTTT. Its translation: CASRRTGGMNTEAFF.

The chain is built from TRBV6-6 and TRBJ1-6, with unresolved D. The ends were cut back, 2 bases at V and 7 bases at J, with 9 bases in the middle. The CDR3 is 14 amino acids. The germline V gene has CDR1 MNHNY and CDR2 SVGAGI (reference sequence). The CDR3 DNA follows: TGTGCCAGCAGTTACGAACGGCGGAATTCACCCCTCCACTTT. This sequence encodes CASSYERRNSPLHF.

The V call is TRBV5-1, the J call TRBJ1-4, with D perhaps matching TRBD1 (5 bases). CDR1 is SGHRS, CDR2 YFSETQ, per germline. V was trimmed by 3 bases and J by 2 bases, leaving 11 bases between them. CDR3 size: 15 residues. In nucleotides, the CDR3 is TGCGCCAGCAGCTGGGGGGACGGCACTAATGAAAAACTGTTTTTT. Its protein product is CASSWGDGTNEKLFF.

The chain couples TRBV12-5 to TRBJ1-6, with a tentative D call TRBD1 (5 bases). The CDR3 sequence is 16 residues long. The V gene lost 1 base and the J gene lost 0 bases, with 7 bases spanning the gap. Germline V lookup: CDR1 LGHNT, CDR2 FRNRAP. CDR3 in DNA: TGTGCTAGTGGTTTGGACAGGTTCTCCTATAATTCACCCCTCCACTTT. Translation gives CASGLDRFSYNSPLHF.

The rearrangement uses TRBV2 and TRBJ1-3, with D maybe TRBD1 (5 bases). Germline V gives CDR1 SNHLY, CDR2 FYNNEI. V gave up 6 bases and J gave up 4 bases, with 25 bases separating them. The CDR3 totals 18 residues. CDR3 in DNA: TGTGCCAGCAGGGAGAGGTCGGCAGGGCCATTTCAAGGAAACACCATATATTTT. It specifies CASRERSAGPFQGNTIYF.

CDR3 residues: CASSVAGGGDTQYF. As DNA, the CDR3 is TGTGCCAGCAGCGTAGCCGGGGGAGGGGATACGCAGTATTTT. The rearrangement joins TRBV9 to TRBJ2-3; the match to TRBD2 covers 7 bases. Per the germline V gene, CDR1 is SGDLS and CDR2 is YYNGEE. After removal of 0 bases from V and 6 bases from J, the junction contained 4 bases not matched to a gene. The CDR3 covers 14 residues. The variable domain in full, with the rest retrieved from reference TRBV9 and TRBJ2-3, is DSGVTQTPKHLITATGQRVTLRCSPRSGDLSVYWYQQSLDQGLQFLIQYYNGEERAKGNILERFSAQQFPDLHSELNLSSLELGDSALYFCASSVAGGGDTQYFGPGTRLTVL.

The rearrangement links TRBV10-3 to TRBJ1-2, with D unclear. From germline, CDR1 is ENHRY and CDR2 SYGVKD. Trimming removed 6 bases at V and 5 bases at J, with 13 bases between. The CDR3 runs to 13 residues. For the CDR3, the DNA is TGTGCCATCAGCCCCGACTCGTGGTATGGCTACACCTTC. Amino acids: CAISPDSWYGYTF.

V is TRBV30 and J is TRBJ2-5; 11 nucleotides line up with TRBD2. The junction had 6 bases not matched to a gene; V was cut back by 5 bases and J by 4 bases. The CDR3 covers 14 residues. The germline V gene encodes CDR1 GTSNPN and CDR2 SVGIG (reference sequence). CDR3 DNA sequence: TGTGCCTGGTCCCGGACTAGCGGGCGAGAGACCCAGTACTTC. It yields the protein CAWSRTSGRETQYF.

The gene calls are TRBV2 and TRBJ1-2; TRBD1 might be the D (6 bases). In germline, CDR1 is SNHLY, CDR2 FYNNEI. This CDR3 has 13 residues. Trimming pared 4 bases from V and 6 bases from J, leaving 12 bases between. CDR3 region: CASSGGGGDGYTF. CDR3 nucleotide sequence: TGTGCCAGCAGTGGAGGCGGGGGCGATGGCTACACCTTC.

CDR3 sequence reads: CASSQEPAGGPGELFF. Here the CDR3 DNA reads TGCGCCAGCAGCCAAGAACCAGCGGGGGGCCCCGGGGAGCTGTTTTTT. The chain combines TRBV4-3 with TRBJ2-2; 9 bases line up with TRBD2. Germline lookup yields CDR1 LGHNA and CDR2 YSLEER. The ends lost 0 bases at V and 6 bases at J; junction bases unmatched: 5. This CDR3 comprises 16 residues.

This clone was seen only a few times. This chain joins TRBV7-3 and TRBJ2-7, with TRBD1 matching 8 bases. The junction had 5 bases not matched to a gene; V was cut back by 4 bases and J by 3 bases. Per germline, CDR1 SGHTA and CDR2 FQGTGA. The CDR3 sequence is 14 residues long. DNA of the CDR3: TGTGCCAGCAGCTCCAGGGGGCATGGCTACGAGCAGTACTTC. Protein product: CASSSRGHGYEQYF.

The chain combines TRBV7-2 with TRBJ2-1; D not resolved. Germline CDR1 SGHTA, CDR2 FQGNSA. The CDR3 has 14 amino acids. Between the trimmed V and J ends, which lost 3 bases and 0 bases, there was a span of 6 bases. The CDR3 sequence is CASSFTGSYNEQFF. The CDR3 DNA sequence: TGTGCCAGCAGCTTCACGGGCTCCTACAATGAGCAGTTCTTC.